This T cell receptor beta chain was sequenced in a study of blood T cell repertoires in COVID-19. Clones were read by immunoSEQ multiplex PCR, and TCRdb kept only the in-frame ones, dropping some. The sample lists more than 300,000 clones; around 86% were seen once. This CDR3 has 15 amino acids. Deletions cut 2 bases from V and 3 bases from J, with 11 bases between. Germline V gene data show CDR1 as SGHDT and CDR2 as YYEEEE. In terms of age and location, participants ranged from about 18 to 95 years and lived in about 25 US areas. Recovered Cohort 3 donors showed two negative PCRs, clearance, or symptom resolution.

Sequencing was carried out using PBMCs or T cells enriched from blood (not recorded which). This chain joins TRBV5-6 and TRBJ2-2; D possibly corresponds to TRBD2 (6 bases). This TCR derives from a woman under 30 who had recovered from COVID-19. CDR3 DNA sequence: TGTGCCAGCAGCTTTCGGGGGACCCACACCGGGGAGCTGTTTTTT. Residues: CASSFRGTHTGELFF.